The source of this T cell receptor beta chain is a study of blood T cell repertoires in COVID-19. Data came from immunoSEQ multiplex PCR; TCRdb stores just in-frame clones and leaves some out. The sample yields over 100,000 clones, about 89% seen once. V dropped 5 bases and J dropped 0; count of bases not matched to a gene: 4. Germline V gene lookup returns CDR1 SGHRS and CDR2 YFSETQ. CDR3 length: 15 amino acids. This sequence joins TRBV5-1 and TRBJ1-3; TRBD1 matches 8 bases. Sequencing was done on a sample of peripheral blood. The clonotype was recovered from a man in his 60s with COVID-19, enrolled during active disease. DNA for the CDR3: TGCGCCAGCAGTCCGGACAGGGTCTCTGGAAACACCATATATTTT. It translates to CASSPDRVSGNTIYF.